These 22 T cell receptor beta chains were all obtained from the same sample, sequenced in a study of blood T cell repertoires in COVID-19. Only in-frame clones appear in the TCRdb table, and some are missing; sequencing was by immunoSEQ multiplex PCR. The sample has roughly 160,000 clones; over 75% are singletons. The sample comprised PBMCs or T cells enriched from blood (not recorded which). All receptors come from a woman aged 45-65 years who had recovered from COVID-19.

V is TRBV27 and J is TRBJ2-2; 7 positions match TRBD2. CDR1 is MNHEY, CDR2 SMNVEV, per germline (reference sequence). After removal of 2 bases from V and 6 bases from J, the junction contained 3 bases not matched to a gene. The CDR3 is made up of 14 amino acids. DNA of the CDR3: TGTGCCAGCAGTTTAGGCGGGGGTCCCGGGGAGCTGTTTTTT. Its translation: CASSLGGGPGELFF.

The rearrangement uses TRBV2 and TRBJ2-5, with D hard to call. Between the trimmed V and J ends, which lost 4 bases and 1 base, there was a span of 10 bases. This CDR3 spans 14 amino acids. CDR1 and CDR2 (germline): SNHLY, FYNNEI. CDR3 sequence: CASSVPQSQETQYF. CDR3 bases: TGTGCCAGCAGTGTGCCACAGTCCCAAGAGACCCAGTACTTC. The full variable domain, in which reference TRBV2 and TRBJ2-5 provide the parts outside the CDR3, is EPEVTQTPSHQVTQMGQEVILRCVPISNHLYFYWYRQILGQKVEFLVSFYNNEISEKSEIFDDQFSVERPDGSNFTLKIRSTKLEDSAMYFCASSVPQSQETQYFGPGTRLLVL.

The rearrangement joins TRBV2 to TRBJ2-1, with TRBD1 identical over 7 bases. V shed 6 bases and J 9 bases; nucleotides not matched to a gene: 17. The CDR3 is 16 residues long. The germline CDR1 and CDR2 sequences are SNHLY and FYNNEI. The CDR3 coding sequence is TGTGCCAGCAGGGTAGAGACAGGGTATTCCCAGGGTGAGCAGTTCTTC. Translating it yields CASRVETGYSQGEQFF.

The chain joins TRBV5-5 to TRBJ1-6; tentatively, D is TRBD1 (5 bases). This CDR3 region has 14 residues. Trimming stripped 1 base from V and 4 bases from J, with 6 bases between. Germline-derived CDR1 and CDR2 are SGHKS and YYEKEE (reference sequence). Here the CDR3 reads CASSLQGYNSPLHF. CDR3 DNA sequence: TGTGCCAGCAGCTTGCAGGGTTATAATTCACCCCTCCACTTT.

The rearrangement links TRBV20-1 to TRBJ1-1, with D hard to call. CDR1 DFQATT and CDR2 SNEGSKA come from the germline V gene (reference sequence). The CDR3 totals 11 residues. V shed 5 bases and J shed 7 bases, with 11 bases lying between them. CDR3 in DNA: TGCAGTGCTTTACGGACTGGTGAAGCTTTCTTT. Protein product: CSALRTGEAFF.

This clone was recorded once. The rearrangement joins TRBV28 to TRBJ2-5, with 10 bases lining up with TRBD2. In germline, CDR1 is MDHEN, CDR2 SYDVKM. V shed 3 bases and J 1 base; nucleotides not matched to a gene: 2. The CDR3 runs to 15 residues. The CDR3 DNA reads as TGTGCCAGCAGTTTCGCTAGCGGGGGCCAAGAGACCCAGTACTTC. This translates into CASSFASGGQETQYF.

The rearrangement joins TRBV19 to TRBJ1-5, with 11 bases aligning to TRBD1. J gave up 4 bases and V 5 bases, and 7 bases lay outside the gene matches. Per the germline V gene, CDR1 is LNHDA and CDR2 is SQIVND (reference sequence). This CDR3 contains 16 residues. The CDR3 protein is CASSPPGQGANQPQHF. The CDR3 DNA reads as TGTGCCAGTAGTCCTCCCGGACAGGGGGCAAATCAGCCCCAGCATTTT.

The chain is built from TRBV5-1 and TRBJ2-3; 10 nucleotides match TRBD2. CDR1 is SGHRS, CDR2 YFSETQ, per germline. CDR3 size: 17 residues. V gave up 3 bases and J gave up 3 bases; unmatched junction bases: 10. In DNA form, the CDR3 reads TGCGCCAGCAGCTCAGGACTAGCGGATATGGGGACAGATACGCAGTATTTT. The encoded protein is CASSSGLADMGTDTQYF.

The chain joins TRBV19 to TRBJ2-1, with D perhaps matching TRBD2 (6 bases). With 0 bases removed from V and 2 bases from J, the gap between germline ends came to 11 bases. CDR3 length: 16 amino acids. The V gene's germline CDR1 is LNHDA and CDR2 SQIVND (reference sequence). The CDR3 nucleotides are TGTGCCAGTAGTATAGAGGGACTGAAGCCCTACAATGAGCAGTTCTTC. Translated: CASSIEGLKPYNEQFF.

The gene calls are TRBV6-2 or TRBV6-3 and TRBJ1-5; D gene unclear. Germline-derived CDR1 and CDR2 are MNHEY and SVGEGT. The V gene lost 3 bases and the J gene lost 3 bases, with 12 bases spanning the gap. The CDR3 spans 15 residues. CDR3 loop: CASSYYSGNNQPQHF. CDR3 in DNA: TGTGCCAGCAGTTATTACAGTGGAAACAATCAGCCCCAGCATTTT.

The gene calls are TRBV4-1 and TRBJ2-1, with TRBD2 as a possible D gene (5 bases). Deletions cut 1 base from V and 0 bases from J, with 13 bases between. The CDR3 contains 17 residues. Germline values: CDR1 MGHRA, CDR2 YSYEKL. CDR3 in amino acids: CASSQVGRARSYNEQFF. CDR3 coding DNA: TGCGCCAGCAGCCAAGTTGGGCGGGCCCGCTCCTACAATGAGCAGTTCTTC.

The J gene is TRBJ2-1, the V gene TRBV11-2, with 13 bases fitting TRBD2. This CDR3 spans 20 amino acids. Germline V gene data show CDR1 as SGHAT and CDR2 as FQNNGV. V gave up 0 bases and J gave up 4 bases; unmatched junction bases: 12. The chain's CDR3 is CASSLDRRTSGRPLYNEQFF. The CDR3 DNA follows: TGTGCCAGCAGCTTAGATCGACGGACTAGCGGGAGACCGTTGTACAATGAGCAGTTCTTC.

V and J are TRBV5-6 and TRBJ1-6, with TRBD1 identical over 7 bases. This CDR3 is 14 amino acids long. Germline trimming cut 4 bases from V and 9 bases from J; bases unmatched to any gene: 7. Germline loops: CDR1 SGHDT, CDR2 YYEEEE. CDR3 DNA: TGTGCCAGCAGCCTTCGGGACAGTTCTTCACCCCTCCACTTT. This gives the protein CASSLRDSSSPLHF.

This clone was observed a single time. This chain connects TRBV24-1 to TRBJ2-1; the D is unclear. Germline CDR1 KGHDR, CDR2 SFDVKD. V was cut by 9 bases and J by 10 bases, with 15 bases left in between. The CDR3 is 12 residues long. DNA of the CDR3: TGTGCCACCGGATCCTACAGAGAAGAGCAGTTCTTC. Its protein product is CATGSYREEQFF.

The J gene is TRBJ2-4, the V gene TRBV11-3; 10 bases map to TRBD2. The CDR3 contains 18 residues. Germline V CDR1 and CDR2: SGHNT, YENEEA. V gave up 1 base and J gave up 0 bases; unmatched junction bases: 6. The CDR3 spells CASSLALAGDLAKNIQYF. The DNA of the CDR3 is TGTGCCAGCAGCTTAGCCCTAGCGGGGGACTTAGCCAAAAACATTCAGTACTTC.

The chain recombines TRBV6-5 with TRBJ1-2; 7 bases are shared with TRBD1. V gave up 0 bases and J gave up 2 bases; unmatched junction bases: 6. CDR3 length equals 16 residues. Germline CDR1 MNHEY, CDR2 SVGAGI. CDR3 loop: CASSYSDRLENYGYTF. The CDR3 coding sequence is TGTGCCAGCAGTTACTCGGACAGGCTGGAAAACTATGGCTACACCTTC.

The chain recombines TRBV15 with TRBJ2-3; a possible D gene is TRBD1 (6 bases). Germline CDR1 is LNHNV and CDR2 is YYDKDF (reference sequence). Between the trimmed V and J ends, which lost 3 bases and 1 base, there was a span of 17 bases. The CDR3 spans 17 residues. The CDR3 spells CATSRLQQGMGTDTQYF. CDR3 sequence (DNA): TGTGCCACCAGCAGGCTACAGCAGGGGATGGGCACAGATACGCAGTATTTT.

The chain couples TRBV5-4 to TRBJ2-7; 7 bases are a match to TRBD1. Germline CDR1 reads SGHNT; CDR2 reads YYREEE (reference sequence). The CDR3 loop spans 15 amino acids. Unmatched junction bases numbered 7, after V lost 2 bases and J lost 2 bases. The DNA of the CDR3 is TGTGCCAGCAGCTTTTCACCGACAGGGACCTACGAGCAGTACTTC. This encodes CASSFSPTGTYEQYF.

The chain links TRBV28 to TRBJ1-4; D unresolved. The CDR3 is 16 residues long. The germline V and J ends were trimmed by 5 bases and 7 bases, with 20 bases remaining between them. The germline gives CDR1 MDHEN, CDR2 SYDVKM. The CDR3 region has the DNA TGTGCCAGCAGTCCCTCCGGACGGACCGGAGGTGAAAAACTGTTTTTT. It codes for CASSPSGRTGGEKLFF.

The chain is built from TRBV11-2 and TRBJ2-3; no firm D call. Trimming cost V 5 bases and J 2 bases, with 8 bases left between them. Germline CDR1 reads SGHAT; CDR2 reads FQNNGV. The CDR3 runs 13 residues. The CDR3 here is CASSPLLTDTQYF. The CDR3 nucleotides read TGTGCCAGCAGCCCCCTCCTCACAGATACGCAGTATTTT.

The gene calls are TRBV7-9 and TRBJ2-1; tentatively, D is TRBD1 (5 bases). CDR3 size: 17 residues. CDR1 is SEHNR and CDR2 is FQNEAQ in the germline V gene (reference sequence). Trimming left V 0 bases short and J 6 bases short, with 18 bases between. CDR3 amino acids: CASSLARGPRLGNEQFF. The CDR3 region has the DNA TGTGCCAGCAGCTTAGCTAGGGGTCCCAGACTGGGCAATGAGCAGTTCTTC.

The chain joins TRBV18 to TRBJ2-6; perhaps TRBD1 as D (5 bases). Germline lookup yields CDR1 KGHSH and CDR2 LQKENI. Trimming shortened V by 3 bases and J by 4 bases, and 16 bases separated the two germline ends. The CDR3 spans 17 residues. CDR3 nucleotide sequence: TGTGCCAGCTCACCCCGGGCAGGGAAGGAGGGGGCCAACGTCCTGACTTTC. The encoded protein is CASSPRAGKEGANVLTF. Full variable domain (remainder filled in from reference TRBV18 and TRBJ2-6): NAGVMQNPRHLVRRRGQEARLRCSPMKGHSHVYWYRQLPEEGLKFMVYLQKENIIDESGMPKERFSAEFPKEGPSILRIQQVVRGDSAAYFCASSPRAGKEGANVLTFGAGSRLTVL.